The 11 T cell receptor beta chains below come from one sample, sequenced in a study of blood T cell repertoires in COVID-19. The protocol was immunoSEQ multiplex PCR, while the TCRdb copy is restricted to in-frame clones and leaves out a portion. The table includes roughly 670,000 clones, about nine tenths detected once. Sequences were obtained from peripheral blood. These receptor sequences come from a woman aged 18-29 years with acute or convalescent COVID-19.

The V and J genes are TRBV7-2 and TRBJ1-1; unclear D gene. The V end lost 5 bases, the J end lost 2 bases, and 12 bases lay between the germline ends. The V gene's germline CDR1 is SGHTA and CDR2 FQGNSA. The CDR3 contains 14 residues. The CDR3: CASSPQYSNTEAFF. The CDR3 coding sequence is TGTGCCAGCAGCCCCCAATACAGCAACACTGAAGCTTTCTTT.

The rearrangement links TRBV19 to TRBJ1-5; perhaps TRBD1 as D (6 bases). V was trimmed by 7 bases and J by 3 bases, leaving 22 bases between them. The CDR3 is 17 amino acids. Germline CDR1 and CDR2: LNHDA and SQIVND (reference sequence). The CDR3 loop is CASTVLGAGASNQPQHF. The CDR3 DNA is TGTGCCAGTACCGTTTTGGGGGCCGGGGCCTCCAATCAGCCCCAGCATTTT. Full variable domain (outside the CDR3, taken from reference TRBV19 and TRBJ1-5): DGGITQSPKYLFRKEGQNVTLSCEQNLNHDAMYWYRQDPGQGLRLIYYSQIVNDFQKGDIAEGYSVSREKKESFPLTVTSAQKNPTAFYLCASTVLGAGASNQPQHFGDGTRLSIL.

This chain joins TRBV6-1 and TRBJ2-1, with 7 bases matching TRBD1. Germline lookup yields CDR1 MNHNS and CDR2 SASEGT. CDR3 length equals 15 residues. Trimming at V came to 6 bases and at J to 0 bases, leaving 5 bases not matched to a gene. The chain's CDR3 is CASSRQGASYNEQFF. CDR3 nucleotide sequence: TGTGCCAGCAGCCGACAGGGAGCCTCCTACAATGAGCAGTTCTTC.

V is TRBV18 and J is TRBJ1-6; D not resolved. The germline V and J ends were trimmed by 3 bases and 15 bases, with 15 bases remaining between them. The CDR3 consists of 13 residues. Germline V gene lookup returns CDR1 KGHSH and CDR2 LQKENI. The CDR3 loop is CASSPTGVPNLHF. CDR3 nucleotide sequence: TGTGCCAGCTCACCGACTGGTGTACCAAACCTCCACTTT.

The chain combines TRBV21-1 with TRBJ1-5; the table gives TRBD1 as D, unverified against the DNA. TRBV21-1 is listed as a pseudogene. The CDR3 spans 15 residues. In nucleotides, the CDR3 is TGTGCCAGCAGCAAGAAATGGACAACGAATCAGCCCCAGCATTTT. This translates into CASSKKWTTNQPQHF.

The count of this clone is one. The V and J genes are TRBV23-1 and TRBJ1-1, with D hard to call. TRBV23-1 is identified as an open reading frame with a role that is uncertain. This CDR3 contains 16 residues. Trimming removed 4 bases from V and 5 bases from J, with 20 bases in between. CDR3 sequence (DNA): TGCGCCAGCAGTCTTTGTGGGCGTTTCCTGTGGACTGAAGCTTTCTTT. Translating it yields CASSLCGRFLWTEAFF.

The gene calls are TRBV12-3 or TRBV12-4 and TRBJ1-2, with D possibly being TRBD1 (5 bases). This CDR3 is 13 amino acids long. With 5 bases removed from V and 4 bases from J, the gap between germline ends came to 11 bases. For the CDR3, the DNA is TGTGCCAGCAGTCCAGGGTTAATCTATGGCTACACCTTC. Amino acid sequence: CASSPGLIYGYTF.

V usage is TRBV19 and J usage is TRBJ2-3, with a possible D match to TRBD1 (6 bases). The germline CDR1 and CDR2 sequences are LNHDA and SQIVND (reference sequence). The V gene lost 10 bases and the J gene lost 2 bases, with 19 bases spanning the gap. There are 15 residues in the CDR3. The CDR3 nucleotides read TGTGCCACCCTTCCTCCGGGACATAACACAGATACGCAGTATTTT. It specifies CATLPPGHNTDTQYF.

The CDR3: CASSIETGRDQPQHF. The CDR3 nucleotides read TGTGCCAGTAGTATCGAAACAGGGCGCGATCAGCCCCAGCATTTT. This chain connects TRBV19 to TRBJ1-5; D is possibly TRBD1 (6 bases). The CDR3 totals 15 residues. With 3 bases removed from V and 5 bases from J, the gap between germline ends came to 14 bases. Germline V gives CDR1 LNHDA, CDR2 SQIVND (reference sequence). The variable domain in full, completed from reference TRBV19 and TRBJ1-5, reads DGGITQSPKYLFRKEGQNVTLSCEQNLNHDAMYWYRQDPGQGLRLIYYSQIVNDFQKGDIAEGYSVSREKKESFPLTVTSAQKNPTAFYLCASSIETGRDQPQHFGDGTRLSIL.

The CDR3 reads CASSYSRPGGGSDTQYF. The CDR3 DNA is TGTGCCAGCAGTTACTCGAGGCCGGGCGGGGGGTCAGATACGCAGTATTTT. J is TRBJ2-3 and V is TRBV6-2 or TRBV6-3; 8 bases fit TRBD2. After removal of 0 bases from V and 4 bases from J, the junction contained 9 bases not matched to a gene. The CDR3 runs 17 residues. CDR1 MNHEY and CDR2 SVGEGT come from the germline V gene.

This clone was seen only once. The chain couples TRBV10-3 to TRBJ2-3; no firm D call. The CDR3 length is 15 residues. Trimming left V 3 bases short and J 0 bases short, with 10 bases between. Germline loops: CDR1 ENHRY, CDR2 SYGVKD. The CDR3 spells CAISEISPSTDTQYF. CDR3 in DNA: TGTGCCATCAGTGAAATAAGCCCGAGCACAGATACGCAGTATTTT.